The sequence of this T cell receptor beta chain was determined in a study of T-cell reconstitution after alpha-beta-depleted transplantation in children. This clonotype was detected ten times or more. TCRbeta library preparation incorporated unique molecular identifiers. One entry per CDR3 protein results from TCRdb running MiXCR on the PCR reads. The table lists under 140,000 distinct CDR3 sequences, over 9% of them singletons. Germline V gives CDR1 SEHNR, CDR2 FQNEAQ (reference sequence). The CDR3 has 15 amino acids. Unmatched junction bases numbered 4, after V lost 1 base and J lost 5 bases. The sample consisted of PBMCs from the stem cell graft donor, taken from the stem cell graft. The receptor was isolated from a human donor who donated a stem cell graft to a child with acute lymphoblastic leukemia. The chain uses TRBV7-9 and TRBJ2-1; 8 nucleotides match TRBD2. CDR3 in amino acids: CASSLGSGNHNEQFF. The CDR3 nucleotides read TGTGCCAGCAGCTTAGGTAGCGGGAACCACAATGAGCAGTTCTTC. The full variable domain, with the rest looked up from reference TRBV7-9 and TRBJ2-1, is DTGVSQNPRHKITKRGQNVTFRCDPISEHNRLYWYRQTLGQGPEFLTYFQNEAQLEKSRLLSDRFSAERPKGSFSTLEIQRTEQGDSAMYLCASSLGSGNHNEQFFGPGTRLTVL.